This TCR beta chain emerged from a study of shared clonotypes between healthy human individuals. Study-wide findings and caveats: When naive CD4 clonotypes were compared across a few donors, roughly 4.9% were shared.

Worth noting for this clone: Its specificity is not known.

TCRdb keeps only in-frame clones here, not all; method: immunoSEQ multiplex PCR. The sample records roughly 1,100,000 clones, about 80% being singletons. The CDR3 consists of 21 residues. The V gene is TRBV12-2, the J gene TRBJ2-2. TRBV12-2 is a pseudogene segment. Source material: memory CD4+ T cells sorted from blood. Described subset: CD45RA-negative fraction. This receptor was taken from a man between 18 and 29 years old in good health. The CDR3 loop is CASRLVARKILPGPDTGELFF. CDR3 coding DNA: TGTGCAAGTCGCTTAGTCGCACGAAAGATTCTCCCCGGGCCGGACACCGGGGAGCTGTTTTTT.